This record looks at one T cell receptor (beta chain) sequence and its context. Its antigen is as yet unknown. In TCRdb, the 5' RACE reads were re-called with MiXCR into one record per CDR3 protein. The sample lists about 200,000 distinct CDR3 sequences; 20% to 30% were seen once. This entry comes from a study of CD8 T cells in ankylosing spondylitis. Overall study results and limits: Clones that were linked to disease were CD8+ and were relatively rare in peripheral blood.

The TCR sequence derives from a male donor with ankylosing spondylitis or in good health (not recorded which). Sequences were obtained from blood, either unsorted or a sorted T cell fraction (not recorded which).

The CDR3 loop reads CSARDSSGRRAYNEQFF. CDR3 DNA sequence: TGCAGTGCTAGAGATTCTAGCGGGAGAAGGGCCTACAATGAGCAGTTCTTC. The chain joins TRBV20-1 to TRBJ2-1, with TRBD2 matching 10 bases. V dropped 0 bases and J dropped 2; count of bases not matched to a gene: 7. Germline V CDR1 and CDR2: DFQATT, SNEGSKA (reference sequence). The CDR3 consists of 17 residues.